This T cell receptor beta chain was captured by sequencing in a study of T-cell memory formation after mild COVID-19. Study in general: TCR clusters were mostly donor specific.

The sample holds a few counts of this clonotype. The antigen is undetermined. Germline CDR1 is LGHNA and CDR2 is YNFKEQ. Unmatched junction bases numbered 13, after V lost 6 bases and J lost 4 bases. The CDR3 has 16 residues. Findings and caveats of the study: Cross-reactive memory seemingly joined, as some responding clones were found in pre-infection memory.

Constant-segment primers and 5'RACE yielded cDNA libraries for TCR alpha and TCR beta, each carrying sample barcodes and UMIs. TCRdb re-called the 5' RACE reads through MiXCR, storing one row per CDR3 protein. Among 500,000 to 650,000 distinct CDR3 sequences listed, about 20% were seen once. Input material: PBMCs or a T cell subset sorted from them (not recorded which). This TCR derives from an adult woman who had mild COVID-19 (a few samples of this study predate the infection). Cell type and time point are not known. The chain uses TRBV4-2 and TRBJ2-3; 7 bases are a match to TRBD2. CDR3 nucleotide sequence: TGTGCCAGCAGAGAGAAGACTAGCCCCAGCGCAGATACGCAGTATTTT. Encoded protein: CASREKTSPSADTQYF.